These 12 T cell receptor beta chains share one sample of origin, sequenced in a study of T cells in tuberculosis. Sequenced by immunoSEQ multiplex PCR; TCRdb stores in-frame clones only, minus some. The sample includes about 40,000 clones, approximately 94% seen only once; the top ten take roughly 12%. Input material: PBMCs. These receptors originate from a donor between 10 and 35 years old with latent tuberculosis or without tuberculosis infection. Some clones in this sample may be carry-over from other donors' samples.

The gene calls are TRBV6-5 and TRBJ1-1; 8 nucleotides match TRBD1. Germline trimming cut 7 bases from V and 10 bases from J; bases unmatched to any gene: 11. The CDR3 length is 13 residues. Germline V lookup: CDR1 MNHEY, CDR2 SVGAGI. As DNA, the CDR3 is TGTGCCAGCACGACCCCAGGGGGCGCGGGAGCTTTCTTT. It specifies CASTTPGGAGAFF.

V usage is TRBV5-1 and J usage is TRBJ2-3, with no clear D. Trimming took 0 bases from V and 2 from J, leaving 4 bases between them. The germline CDR1 and CDR2 sequences are SGHRS and YFSETQ. CDR3 size: 13 residues. CDR3 sequence reads: CASSLGHTDTQYF. The CDR3 DNA is TGCGCCAGCAGCTTGGGGCACACAGATACGCAGTATTTT.

The CDR3 loop is CASSLGQAGNTIYF. The DNA of the CDR3 is TGTGCCAGCAGCTTGGGGCAGGCTGGAAACACCATATATTTT. The chain recombines TRBV5-8 with TRBJ1-3; D unresolved. V gave up 0 bases and J gave up 2 bases, with 6 bases separating them. The germline V gene has CDR1 SGHTS and CDR2 YDEGEE. This CDR3 spans 14 amino acids. Drawing the rest from reference TRBV5-8 and TRBJ1-3, the complete variable domain is EAGVTQSPTHLIKTRGQQATLRCSPISGHTSVYWYQQALGLGLQFLLWYDEGEERNRGNFPPRFSGRQFPNYSSELNVNALELEDSALYLCASSLGQAGNTIYFGEGSWLTVV.

The rearrangement links TRBV5-6 to TRBJ1-4; tentative D call: TRBD1 (5 bases). Germline loops: CDR1 SGHDT, CDR2 YYEEEE. V shed 4 bases and J shed 5 bases, with 9 bases lying between them. The CDR3 totals 13 residues. This chain's CDR3 is CASSQRQNEKLFF. DNA for the CDR3: TGTGCCAGCAGCCAAAGACAGAATGAAAAACTGTTTTTT. The variable domain in full, completed from reference TRBV5-6 and TRBJ1-4, reads DAGVTQSPTHLIKTRGQQVTLRCSPKSGHDTVSWYQQALGQGPQFIFQYYEEEERQRGNFPDRFSGHQFPNYSSELNVNALLLGDSALYLCASSQRQNEKLFFGSGTQLSVL.

The genes are TRBV30 and TRBJ1-3, with TRBD1 identical over 8 bases. The CDR3 consists of 16 residues. Germline lookup yields CDR1 GTSNPN and CDR2 SVGIG (reference sequence). V was pared by 1 base and J by 4 bases, with 9 bases of the junction left unmatched. CDR3 residues: CAWSGIRTGQGNTIYF. The CDR3 DNA reads TGTGCCTGGAGTGGGATCCGGACAGGGCAAGGAAACACCATATATTTT.

The V call is TRBV27, the J call TRBJ1-5; no reliable D call. CDR1 and CDR2 from the germline V gene are MNHEY and SMNVEV (reference sequence). V was clipped by 5 bases and J by 4 bases, with 6 bases between them. This CDR3 spans 12 amino acids. The CDR3 here is CASSELNQPQHF. The CDR3 DNA follows: TGTGCCAGCAGTGAACTTAATCAGCCCCAGCATTTT.

J is TRBJ2-7 and V is TRBV5-4, with 7 nucleotides matching TRBD1. J gave up 6 bases and V 4 bases, and 10 bases lay outside the gene matches. The CDR3 is made up of 14 amino acids. Germline V gene sequence: CDR1 SGHNT, CDR2 YYREEE (reference sequence). CDR3 residues: CASSAGTVLVEQYF. DNA of the CDR3: TGTGCCAGCAGCGCCGGGACAGTGCTTGTCGAGCAGTACTTC.

The chain employs TRBV27 and TRBJ2-1; D possibly corresponds to TRBD2 (5 bases). This CDR3 region has 13 residues. Germline-derived CDR1 and CDR2 are MNHEY and SMNVEV (reference sequence). Trimming stripped 3 bases from V and 4 bases from J, with 7 bases between. CDR3 sequence reads: CASSFEGYNEQFF. For the CDR3, the DNA is TGTGCCAGCAGTTTTGAGGGATACAATGAGCAGTTCTTC.

The J gene is TRBJ2-7, the V gene TRBV19; D perhaps matches TRBD1 (5 bases). Germline values: CDR1 LNHDA, CDR2 SQIVND (reference sequence). Trimming removed 4 bases at V and 4 bases at J, with 14 bases between. The CDR3 has 14 amino acids. Here the CDR3 DNA reads TGTGCCAGTAGTAAAGGCAGGGCCGGTTACGAGCAGTACTTC. Its translation: CASSKGRAGYEQYF.

The CDR3 region is CASSQSTSGNIQYF. The CDR3 region has the DNA TGTGCCAGCAGCCAAAGTACTAGTGGAAACATTCAGTACTTC. This chain joins TRBV11-2 and TRBJ2-4; D perhaps matches TRBD2 (5 bases). V lost 5 bases, J lost 6 bases, and 14 bases lay in between. The CDR3 spans 14 residues. CDR1 SGHAT and CDR2 FQNNGV come from the germline V gene.

The chain joins TRBV11-2 to TRBJ1-3; D gene ambiguous. Germline CDR1 and CDR2: SGHAT and FQNNGV. This CDR3 comprises 11 residues. The CDR3 reads CQACSGNTIYF. In DNA form, the CDR3 reads TGTCAGGCGTGCTCTGGAAACACCATATATTTT.

The V call is TRBV6-4, the J call TRBJ2-7; 11 nucleotides agree with TRBD2. The CDR3 has 16 amino acids. Germline V gene lookup returns CDR1 MRHNA and CDR2 SNTAGT. V shed 2 bases and J 5 bases; nucleotides not matched to a gene: 8. CDR3 coding DNA: TGTGCCAGCAGTGACCTTAGCGGGGGGGCGTTCCACGAGCAGTACGTC. Protein product: CASSDLSGGAFHEQYV.